The 25 T cell receptor beta chains below were found in one sample sequenced in a study of CD8 T cells in ankylosing spondylitis. Each CDR3 protein gets one entry after TCRdb re-called the 5' RACE reads with MiXCR. Of 700,000 or so distinct CDR3 sequences listed, under 20% are singletons. For these receptors, no antigen is known. Study-level results: Blood of patients with ankylosing spondylitis appeared to be characterized by a TCR beta motif of eight highly homologous variants.

The specimen sequenced was blood, either unsorted or a sorted T cell fraction (not recorded which). These receptors originate from a male donor with ankylosing spondylitis.

Within the sample, this clonotype is medium-sized (0.01 to 0.1%). V is TRBV5-5 and J is TRBJ2-3; a weak D match, TRBD2 (6 bases). This CDR3 has 17 residues. The V end was cut by 1 base, the J end by 3 bases, with 18 bases between. Germline V gives CDR1 SGHKS, CDR2 YYEKEE (reference sequence). The CDR3 nucleotides are TGTGCCAGCAGCTTGTGGGAGACCCCGGAGGGAACAGATACGCAGTATTTT. This codes for CASSLWETPEGTDTQYF.

The rearrangement links TRBV29-1 to TRBJ1-2, with 7 nucleotides matching TRBD1. This CDR3 region has 19 residues. Germline CDR1 reads SQVTM; CDR2 reads ANQGSEA. The V and J ends lost 1 base and 7 bases, in that order; junction bases with no gene match: 24. The CDR3 sequence: CSVEGPQTRDSLQSRGYTF. The CDR3 nucleotides are TGCAGCGTTGAAGGGCCTCAGACCCGGGACAGCCTCCAATCTCGTGGCTACACCTTC.

This chain connects TRBV7-2 to TRBJ1-2; D may be TRBD1 (5 bases). CDR3 size: 16 residues. Germline V gene lookup returns CDR1 SGHTA and CDR2 FQGNSA. Between the trimmed V and J ends, which lost 1 base and 3 bases, there was a span of 15 bases. CDR3 loop: CASSLGRGGTYYGYTF. Here the CDR3 DNA reads TGTGCCAGCAGCTTAGGGAGGGGCGGGACGTACTATGGCTACACCTTC.

This chain uses TRBV4-3 with TRBJ2-2; no definite D call. Germline V gene lookup returns CDR1 LGHNA and CDR2 YSLEER. The CDR3 has 14 amino acids. V lost 2 bases and J 2 bases, leaving 6 bases between the germline ends. CDR3 sequence: CASSQTTNTGELFF. CDR3 DNA sequence: TGCGCCAGCAGCCAAACAACTAACACCGGGGAGCTGTTTTTT.

This clonotype has more than one count but fewer than ten. V and J are TRBV29-1 and TRBJ2-7; 10 bases fit TRBD1. CDR1 is SQVTM, CDR2 ANQGSEA, per germline. The V segment lost 4 bases and the J segment 6 bases; nucleotides outside the gene matches: 6. The CDR3 is made up of 13 amino acids. The CDR3, as DNA: TGCAGCGTTGCTTGGGACAGGGGCGGCGAGCAGTACTTC. It encodes CSVAWDRGGEQYF.

This clonotype has a handful of counts. The chain carries TRBV10-3 and TRBJ1-1; D is perhaps TRBD1 (6 bases). V was pared by 2 bases and J by 0 bases, with 10 bases between. The germline V gene has CDR1 ENHRY and CDR2 SYGVKD. The CDR3 has 15 residues. CDR3 DNA sequence: TGTGCCATCAGTGAGGCCCAGGGGATGAACACTGAAGCTTTCTTT. As protein: CAISEAQGMNTEAFF.

The chain joins TRBV7-9 to TRBJ2-1; 8 nucleotides line up with TRBD2. This CDR3 spans 16 amino acids. With 4 bases clipped from V and 7 bases from J, the junction kept 12 bases outside the gene matches. Germline CDR1 reads SEHNR; CDR2 reads FQNEAQ (reference sequence). The CDR3, as DNA: TGTGCCAGCAGCTCCCTGATGAGCGGGGGCGGGAATGAGCAGTTCTTC. It specifies CASSSLMSGGGNEQFF.

This clonotype came up a few times. V gene TRBV29-1 combines with J gene TRBJ2-3; D may be TRBD2 (7 bases). V lost 3 bases to trimming and J lost 11 bases, with 12 bases between them. Germline V gene lookup returns CDR1 SQVTM and CDR2 ANQGSEA. The CDR3 length is 11 residues. The CDR3 bases are TGCAGCGTTGAGGGGGGGCATTGGCAGTATTTT. This translates into CSVEGGHWQYF.

This clonotype came up a few times. The rearrangement uses TRBV28 and TRBJ1-5, with 9 nucleotides matching TRBD1. Trimming cost V 7 bases and J 7 bases; bases outside gene matches: 8. Germline assignment: CDR1 MDHEN and CDR2 SYDVKM. The CDR3 sequence is 14 residues long. CDR3 sequence (DNA): TGTGCCAGCACCGGGACAGGGTTCAGCCAGCCCCAGCATTTT. It is translated as CASTGTGFSQPQHF.

In this sample, this clonotype turned up many times. This chain connects TRBV12-3 or TRBV12-4 to TRBJ1-1; possibly TRBD1 for D (5 bases). The CDR3 covers 14 residues. Trimming took off 7 bases at V and 1 base at J, with 13 bases between the two ends. CDR3 amino acids: CASTFLGGNTEAFF. The CDR3 DNA sequence: TGTGCCAGCACCTTCCTTGGGGGGAACACTGAAGCTTTCTTT.

The gene calls are TRBV5-1 and TRBJ2-1; tentatively, D is TRBD1 (5 bases). The CDR3 runs 14 residues. V was clipped by 3 bases and J by 5 bases, with 12 bases between them. Germline V gene sequence: CDR1 SGHRS, CDR2 YFSETQ. The CDR3, as DNA: TGCGCCAGCAGCTCCGGACAAACTAACAATGAGCAGTTCTTC. It specifies CASSSGQTNNEQFF.

The table lists this clonotype with a few counts. The CDR3 DNA is TGCGCCAGCAGCTTGTTTGACAGGGGAGAAGGCTACACCTTC. Protein product: CASSLFDRGEGYTF. The chain couples TRBV5-1 to TRBJ1-2; 8 bases are a match to TRBD1. From germline, CDR1 is SGHRS and CDR2 YFSETQ. After removal of 1 base from V and 8 bases from J, the junction contained 7 bases not matched to a gene. This CDR3 has 14 amino acids.

The V call is TRBV5-6, the J call TRBJ2-1; 11 bases line up with TRBD2. The CDR3 runs to 16 residues. V dropped 4 bases and J dropped 9; count of bases not matched to a gene: 12. Germline V CDR1 and CDR2: SGHDT, YYEEEE. The CDR3 here is CASSPLGEGLAVEQFF. The CDR3 coding sequence is TGTGCCAGCAGCCCCCTGGGGGAGGGACTAGCGGTTGAGCAGTTCTTC.

This clonotype appeared a few times. This chain joins TRBV13 and TRBJ2-1; 9 positions agree with TRBD2. The CDR3 sequence is 13 residues long. Looked up from germline, CDR1 is PRHDT and CDR2 is FYEKMQ (reference sequence). The J segment lost 9 bases and the V segment lost 3 bases, leaving 3 bases of the junction unmatched. CDR3 bases: TGTGCCAGCAGCTTTAAAGCGGGAGGTGAGCAGTTCTTC. Amino acid sequence: CASSFKAGGEQFF.

This chain connects TRBV2 to TRBJ1-5, with 8 bases identical to TRBD1. CDR1 is SNHLY, CDR2 FYNNEI, per germline. The CDR3 has 16 residues. J lost 7 bases, V lost 0 bases, and 8 bases had no gene match. In DNA, the CDR3 is TGTGCCAGCAGTGAAGCGTCCCCAGGGGGCGGGCAGCCCCAGCATTTT. Protein product: CASSEASPGGGQPQHF.

This clonotype turned up a few times. V gene TRBV7-2 combines with J gene TRBJ2-7, with a weak D call TRBD2 (6 bases). The CDR3 spans 15 residues. The germline V gene has CDR1 SGHTA and CDR2 FQGNSA. V gave up 1 base and J gave up 0 bases, with 10 bases separating them. The CDR3 DNA reads TGTGCCAGCAGCTTAGTAGCGGTTAGCTCCTACGAGCAGTACTTC. It translates to CASSLVAVSSYEQYF.

This clonotype has more than one count but fewer than ten. In DNA, the CDR3 is TGTGCCAGCAGTTTATTTGCGCCCCCCCGTCCAGATACGCAGTATTTT. Residues: CASSLFAPPRPDTQYF. The chain links TRBV27 to TRBJ2-3; D is ambiguous. V was clipped by 1 base and J by 4 bases, with 15 bases between them. Germline V gene sequence: CDR1 MNHEY, CDR2 SMNVEV (reference sequence). This CDR3 is 16 amino acids long.

J is TRBJ2-6 and V is TRBV7-9, with D hard to call. This CDR3 spans 12 amino acids. V dropped 6 bases and J dropped 3 bases, with 3 bases sitting between them. From germline, CDR1 is SEHNR and CDR2 FQNEAQ (reference sequence). CDR3 loop: CASRHGANVLTF. Here the CDR3 DNA reads TGTGCCAGCAGGCATGGGGCCAACGTCCTGACTTTC.

The rearrangement joins TRBV2 to TRBJ1-6, with 9 bases aligning to TRBD1. V lost 6 bases to trimming and J lost 7 bases; unmatched junction nucleotides: 7. The CDR3 spans 15 residues. Germline loops: CDR1 SNHLY, CDR2 FYNNEI. CDR3 DNA: TGTGCCAGCAGCAGTACGACAGGGGGGAATTCACCCCTCCACTTT. Its translation: CASSSTTGGNSPLHF.

This clonotype showed up just a few times. V gene TRBV2 combines with J gene TRBJ1-4; D is perhaps TRBD1 (5 bases). Trimming stripped 7 bases from V and 5 bases from J, with 11 bases between. Looked up from germline, CDR1 is SNHLY and CDR2 is FYNNEI. CDR3 length equals 13 residues. For the CDR3, the DNA is TGTGCCAGCATCCCGGGGGAAAATGAAAAACTGTTTTTT. Its protein is CASIPGENEKLFF.

This clonotype was picked up a small number of times. The gene calls are TRBV5-1 and TRBJ1-2; 8 nucleotides align to TRBD1. The V gene end was trimmed by 0 bases and the J gene end by 5 bases; junction bases not matched to a gene: 9. This CDR3 contains 16 residues. CDR1 is SGHRS, CDR2 YFSETQ, per germline. The CDR3 here is CASSLDGQGRRYGYTF. For the CDR3, the DNA is TGCGCCAGCAGCTTGGATGGACAGGGCCGTCGGTATGGCTACACCTTC.

This clonotype has just a few counts. The gene calls are TRBV5-1 and TRBJ2-5; D possibly corresponds to TRBD1 (5 bases). Trimming cost V 4 bases and J 4 bases, with 17 bases left between them. The CDR3 is made up of 15 amino acids. The germline V gene has CDR1 SGHRS and CDR2 YFSETQ. The CDR3 DNA sequence: TGCGCCAGCAGCCCTATGACAGTTCCCACAGAGACCCAGTACTTC. It yields the protein CASSPMTVPTETQYF.

In its sample, this clonotype was seen a few times. The V gene is TRBV12-3 or TRBV12-4, the J gene TRBJ2-7, with 8 bases that match TRBD2. Trimming cost V 7 bases and J 5 bases; bases outside gene matches: 10. This CDR3 contains 14 residues. The CDR3 DNA reads as TGTGCCAGCACCATCGGGGGGGGCAACGACGAGCAGTACTTC. Translation: CASTIGGGNDEQYF.

This rearrangement joins TRBV14 to TRBJ2-3; maybe TRBD1 (5 bases). The germline CDR1 and CDR2 sequences are SGHDN and FVKESK. Deletions cut 0 bases from V and 1 base from J, with 8 bases between. The CDR3 covers 15 residues. The CDR3 DNA is TGTGCCAGCAGCCAAGACGTGGGGCGCACAGATACGCAGTATTTT. Translating gives CASSQDVGRTDTQYF.

The chain carries TRBV3-1 and TRBJ2-1, with 9 positions matching TRBD2. CDR1 is LGHDT, CDR2 YNNKEL, per germline (reference sequence). Losses at the gene ends were 1 base for V and 6 bases for J; bases not matched to a gene: 7. CDR3 length equals 16 residues. In DNA form, the CDR3 reads TGTGCCAGCAGCCAAGTGACTAGCGGAAGGGGCAATGAGCAGTTCTTC. It codes for CASSQVTSGRGNEQFF.